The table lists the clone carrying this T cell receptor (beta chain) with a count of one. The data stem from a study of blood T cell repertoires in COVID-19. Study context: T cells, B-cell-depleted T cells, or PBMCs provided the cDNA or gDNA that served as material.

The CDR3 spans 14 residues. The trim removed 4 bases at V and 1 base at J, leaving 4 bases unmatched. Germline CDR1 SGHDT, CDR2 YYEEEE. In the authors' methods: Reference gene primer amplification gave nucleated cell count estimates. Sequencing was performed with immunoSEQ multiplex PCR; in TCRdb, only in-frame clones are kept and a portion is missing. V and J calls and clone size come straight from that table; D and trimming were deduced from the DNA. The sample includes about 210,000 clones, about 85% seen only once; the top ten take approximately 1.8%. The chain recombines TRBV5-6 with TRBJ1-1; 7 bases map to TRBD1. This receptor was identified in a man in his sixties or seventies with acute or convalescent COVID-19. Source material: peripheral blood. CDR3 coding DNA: TGTGCCAGCAGCCTACAGGGGTGGAACACTGAAGCTTTCTTT. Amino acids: CASSLQGWNTEAFF.